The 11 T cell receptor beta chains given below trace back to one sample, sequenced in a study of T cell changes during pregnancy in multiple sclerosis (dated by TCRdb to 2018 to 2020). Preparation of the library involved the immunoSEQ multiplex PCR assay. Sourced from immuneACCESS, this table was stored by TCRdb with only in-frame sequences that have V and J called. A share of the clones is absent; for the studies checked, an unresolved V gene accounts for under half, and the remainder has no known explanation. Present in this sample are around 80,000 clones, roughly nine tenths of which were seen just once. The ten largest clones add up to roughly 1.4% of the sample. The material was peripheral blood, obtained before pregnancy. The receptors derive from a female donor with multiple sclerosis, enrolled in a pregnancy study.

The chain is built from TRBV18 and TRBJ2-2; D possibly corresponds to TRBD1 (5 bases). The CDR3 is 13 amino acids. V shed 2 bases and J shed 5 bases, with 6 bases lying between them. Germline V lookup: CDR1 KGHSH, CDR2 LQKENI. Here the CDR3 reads CASSPGATGELFF. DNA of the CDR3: TGTGCCAGCTCACCAGGGGCTACCGGGGAGCTGTTTTTT.

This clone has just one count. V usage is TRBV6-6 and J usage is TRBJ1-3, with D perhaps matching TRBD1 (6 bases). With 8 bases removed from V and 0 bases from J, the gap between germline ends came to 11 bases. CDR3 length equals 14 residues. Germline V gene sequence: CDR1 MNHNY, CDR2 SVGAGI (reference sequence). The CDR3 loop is CASETRGSGNTIYF. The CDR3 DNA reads TGTGCCAGCGAGACCAGGGGCTCTGGAAACACCATATATTTT.

The chain's CDR3 is CASSSGDTYNSPLHF. DNA of the CDR3: TGTGCCAGCAGCTCAGGGGACACCTATAATTCACCCCTCCACTTT. The rearrangement uses TRBV5-6 and TRBJ1-6, with D perhaps matching TRBD1 (6 bases). The CDR3 covers 15 residues. CDR1 and CDR2 (germline): SGHDT, YYEEEE. Trimming removed 3 bases at V and 2 bases at J, with 9 bases between.

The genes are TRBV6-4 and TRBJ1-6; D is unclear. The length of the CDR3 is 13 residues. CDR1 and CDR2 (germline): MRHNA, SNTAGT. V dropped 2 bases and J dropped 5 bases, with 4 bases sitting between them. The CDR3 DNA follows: TGTGCCAGCAGTGACAACAATAATTCACCCCTCCACTTT. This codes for CASSDNNNSPLHF.

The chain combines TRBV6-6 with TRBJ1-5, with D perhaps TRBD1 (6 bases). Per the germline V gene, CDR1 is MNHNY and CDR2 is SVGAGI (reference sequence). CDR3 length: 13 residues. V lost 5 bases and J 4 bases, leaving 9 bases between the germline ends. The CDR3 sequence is CASSGQQNQPQHF. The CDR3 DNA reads TGTGCCAGCAGTGGACAGCAGAATCAGCCCCAGCATTTT.

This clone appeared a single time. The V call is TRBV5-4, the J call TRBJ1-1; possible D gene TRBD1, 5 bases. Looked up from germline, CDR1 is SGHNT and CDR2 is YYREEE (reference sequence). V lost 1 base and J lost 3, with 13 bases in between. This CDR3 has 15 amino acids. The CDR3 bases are TGTGCCAGCAGCTTGTCCCCGACAGTAGACACTGAAGCTTTCTTT. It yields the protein CASSLSPTVDTEAFF.

In nucleotides, the CDR3 is TGTGCCAGCAGCTCCCGGGGGGCTAATTCACCCCTCCACTTT. This gives the protein CASSSRGANSPLHF. The chain couples TRBV7-8 to TRBJ1-6, with D possibly matching TRBD1 (6 bases). The CDR3 runs 14 residues. V gave up 4 bases and J gave up 6 bases, with 10 bases separating them. CDR1 SGHVS and CDR2 FQNEAQ come from the germline V gene.

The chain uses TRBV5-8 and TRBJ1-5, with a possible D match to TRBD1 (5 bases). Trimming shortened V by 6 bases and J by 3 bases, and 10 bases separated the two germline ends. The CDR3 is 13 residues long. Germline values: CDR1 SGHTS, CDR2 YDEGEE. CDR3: CASNPGLNQPQHF. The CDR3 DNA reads TGTGCCAGCAACCCGGGACTCAATCAGCCCCAGCATTTT.

CDR3 nucleotides: TGCGCCAGCAGAACTAGCGGGGGGGCCACAGATACGCAGTATTTT. Translated: CASRTSGGATDTQYF. The genes are TRBV5-1 and TRBJ2-3; 13 bases align to TRBD2. Germline values: CDR1 SGHRS, CDR2 YFSETQ. This CDR3 spans 15 amino acids. V lost 5 bases to trimming and J lost 2 bases; unmatched junction nucleotides: 2.

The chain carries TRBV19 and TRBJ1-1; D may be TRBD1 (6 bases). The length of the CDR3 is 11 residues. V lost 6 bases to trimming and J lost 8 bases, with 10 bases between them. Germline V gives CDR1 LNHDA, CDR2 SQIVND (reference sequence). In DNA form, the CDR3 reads TGTGCCAGTAGCCAGGGGTTCGAAGCTTTCTTT. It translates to CASSQGFEAFF.

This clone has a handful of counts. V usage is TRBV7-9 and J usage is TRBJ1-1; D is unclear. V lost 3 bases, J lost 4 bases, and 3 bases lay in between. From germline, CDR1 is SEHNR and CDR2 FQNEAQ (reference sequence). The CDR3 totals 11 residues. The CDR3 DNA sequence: TGTGCCAGCAGCTTTATCACTGAAGCTTTCTTT. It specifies CASSFITEAFF.